What follows are 4 T cell receptor beta chains derived from one specimen sequenced in a study of blood T cell repertoires in COVID-19. Only in-frame clones appear in the TCRdb table, and some are missing; sequencing was by immunoSEQ multiplex PCR. The sample records 70,000 to 80,000 clones, approximately 83% being singletons. Specimen: peripheral blood. The receptors were gathered from a human donor in a cohort sampled during active COVID-19.

This clone has a single count. The chain employs TRBV3-1 (or the pseudogene TRBV3-2) and TRBJ1-5, with 10 bases that match TRBD1. CDR3 size: 16 residues. Germline CDR1 reads LGHDT; CDR2 reads YNNKEL (reference sequence). The J segment lost 4 bases and the V segment lost 5 bases, leaving 8 bases of the junction unmatched. Written as DNA, the CDR3 is TGTGCCAGCAGCAACTCCCCGGGACAGGGGAATCAGCCCCAGCATTTT. Translated: CASSNSPGQGNQPQHF.

Only one count was recorded for this clone. CDR3 nucleotides: TGCGCCAGCAGTGAGCGAGGGAAATTCACCTTAAACTATGGCTACACCTTC. Protein: CASSERGKFTLNYGYTF. The rearrangement uses TRBV10-2 and TRBJ1-2, with D uncertain. This CDR3 is 17 amino acids long. The germline V gene encodes CDR1 WSHSY and CDR2 SAAADI. Trimming removed 2 bases at V and 2 bases at J, with 18 bases between.

The rearrangement uses TRBV3-1 (or the pseudogene TRBV3-2) and TRBJ2-1; 8 positions agree with TRBD1. The CDR3 length is 15 residues. J lost 7 bases, V lost 6 bases, and 11 bases had no gene match. Germline assignment: CDR1 LGHDT and CDR2 YNNKEL (reference sequence). CDR3 DNA: TGTGCCAGCAGGGGGACGGACAGGGTGGGGAATGAGCAGTTCTTC. Its translation is CASRGTDRVGNEQFF.

The V gene is TRBV18, the J gene TRBJ2-2, with 7 bases identical to TRBD1. The germline V gene encodes CDR1 KGHSH and CDR2 LQKENI. The CDR3 extends over 14 amino acids. Trimming at V came to 2 bases and at J to 6 bases, leaving 3 bases not matched to a gene. CDR3 nucleotides: TGTGCCAGCTCACCATCAGGGGGTTCCGGGGAGCTGTTTTTT. Its translation: CASSPSGGSGELFF.